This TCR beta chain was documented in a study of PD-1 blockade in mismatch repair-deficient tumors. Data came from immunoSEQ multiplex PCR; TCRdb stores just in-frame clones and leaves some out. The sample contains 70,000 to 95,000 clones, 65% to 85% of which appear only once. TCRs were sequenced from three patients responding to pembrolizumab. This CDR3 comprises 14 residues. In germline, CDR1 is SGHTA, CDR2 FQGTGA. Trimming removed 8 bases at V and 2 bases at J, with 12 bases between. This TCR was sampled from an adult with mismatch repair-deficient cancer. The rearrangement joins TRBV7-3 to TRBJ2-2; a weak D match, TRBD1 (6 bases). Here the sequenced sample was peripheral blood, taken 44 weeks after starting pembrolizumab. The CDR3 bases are TGTGCCAGCCGACTGGACAGTAACACCGGGGAGCTGTTTTTT. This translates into CASRLDSNTGELFF.